These 15 T cell receptor beta chains were sequenced from one sample in a study of Graves' ophthalmopathy and Graves' hyperthyroidism. RNA transcripts yielded amplified TCR beta CDR3 regions. HTBI primers served in a first-round RT-PCR, which a second-round multiplex PCR followed. TCRdb reprocessed the multiplex PCR reads with MiXCR, giving one entry per CDR3 protein. Of 650,000 to 900,000 distinct CDR3 sequences in the sample, 35% to 50% were seen once. The sequenced sample consisted of peripheral blood. Receptors originate from an adult man with Graves' ophthalmopathy.

This clonotype was detected ten times or more. This sequence joins TRBV7-9 and TRBJ1-5; the match to TRBD1 covers 9 bases. V shed 1 base and J 6 bases; nucleotides not matched to a gene: 4. Germline CDR1 SEHNR, CDR2 FQNEAQ (reference sequence). There are 15 residues in the CDR3. The CDR3 sequence is CASSLGGQGSQPQHF. The CDR3 nucleotides read TGTGCCAGCAGCTTAGGGGGACAGGGCTCTCAGCCCCAGCATTTT.

Details on this clonotype: A single base separates this from a much larger clone, so it may be a read error. The chain is built from TRBV7-2 and TRBJ1-1; D uncertain. Germline lookup yields CDR1 SGHTA and CDR2 FQGNSA. This CDR3 is built from 14 residues. Here the CDR3 reads CAGSLALASPEAFF. In nucleotides, the CDR3 is TGTGCCGGCAGCTTAGCCCTAGCCTCCCCTGAAGCTTTCTTT.

The sample holds a few counts of this clonotype. V is TRBV4-1 and J is TRBJ2-7; the match to TRBD2 covers 12 bases. The junction had 3 bases not matched to a gene; V was cut back by 2 bases and J by 1 base. Germline-derived CDR1 and CDR2 are MGHRA and YSYEKL. The CDR3 is made up of 16 amino acids. The CDR3 DNA reads as TGCGCCAGCAGCCAAATGACTAGCGGGGGATCCTACGAGCAGTACTTC. Encoded protein: CASSQMTSGGSYEQYF.

J is TRBJ2-7 and V is TRBV5-6; no firm D call. CDR3 length equals 14 residues. The germline CDR1 and CDR2 sequences are SGHDT and YYEEEE. Trimming pared 0 bases from V and 3 bases from J, leaving 10 bases between. CDR3 loop: CASSLVLTDYEQYF. The DNA for the CDR3 is TGTGCCAGCAGCTTGGTTCTAACCGACTACGAGCAGTACTTC.

This clonotype was counted at least ten times. The chain employs TRBV19 and TRBJ1-1; possibly TRBD1 for D (5 bases). V was cut by 6 bases and J by 1 base, with 12 bases left in between. In germline, CDR1 is LNHDA, CDR2 SQIVND (reference sequence). There are 14 residues in the CDR3. CDR3 residues: CASSWLGTNTEAFF. The CDR3 region has the DNA TGTGCCAGTAGCTGGCTGGGGACGAACACTGAAGCTTTCTTT.

Many counts were recorded for this clonotype. The rearrangement joins TRBV2 to TRBJ2-7, with D perhaps TRBD1 (5 bases). The CDR3 loop spans 14 amino acids. CDR1 is SNHLY and CDR2 is FYNNEI in the germline V gene. Deletions cut 1 base from V and 0 bases from J, with 7 bases between. CDR3 sequence: CASSEVQGSYEQYF. For the CDR3, the DNA is TGTGCCAGCAGTGAAGTTCAGGGCTCCTACGAGCAGTACTTC. The whole variable domain, remainder taken from reference TRBV2 and TRBJ2-7, is EPEVTQTPSHQVTQMGQEVILRCVPISNHLYFYWYRQILGQKVEFLVSFYNNEISEKSEIFDDQFSVERPDGSNFTLKIRSTKLEDSAMYFCASSEVQGSYEQYFGPGTRLTVT.

The chain recombines TRBV11-2 with TRBJ1-1; D uncertain. The CDR3 length is 13 residues. CDR1 is SGHAT and CDR2 is FQNNGV in the germline V gene. V was shortened by 1 base and J by 5 bases, with 8 bases between the two germline ends. The CDR3 DNA reads as TGTGCCAGCAGCTTAGCTCTAGCAACTGAAGCTTTCTTT. Residues: CASSLALATEAFF.

The V and J genes are TRBV2 and TRBJ1-5; a possible D gene is TRBD1 (6 bases). The CDR3 spans 18 residues. CDR1 is SNHLY and CDR2 is FYNNEI in the germline V gene. Trimming took off 5 bases at V and 2 bases at J, with 22 bases between the two ends. CDR3 residues: CASSLAGVGVGGNQPQHF. Written as DNA, the CDR3 is TGTGCCAGCAGTTTAGCAGGGGTTGGGGTCGGGGGCAATCAGCCCCAGCATTTT.

This clonotype showed up many times. This sequence joins TRBV10-3 and TRBJ2-2, with no clear D. V was trimmed by 6 bases and J by 6 bases, leaving 5 bases between them. Germline CDR1 reads ENHRY; CDR2 reads SYGVKD. This CDR3 is built from 11 residues. As DNA, the CDR3 is TGTGCCATCAGAAAGTCCGGGGAGCTGTTTTTT. As protein: CAIRKSGELFF.

This chain links TRBV25-1 with TRBJ1-3; D not resolved. V shed 5 bases and J shed 0 bases, with 11 bases lying between them. The length of the CDR3 is 15 residues. The germline CDR1 and CDR2 sequences are MGHDK and SYGVNS. As DNA, the CDR3 is TGTGCCAGCAGTCCCGGTGTTCTCTCTGGAAACACCATATATTTT. Its protein product is CASSPGVLSGNTIYF.

The chain is built from TRBV12-3 or TRBV12-4 and TRBJ2-7, with 9 bases lining up with TRBD2. Unmatched junction bases numbered 12, after V lost 3 bases and J lost 0 bases. This CDR3 contains 18 residues. The CDR3: CASSFSGLAGGSSYEQYF. The CDR3 DNA reads as TGTGCCAGCAGTTTTTCGGGACTGGCGGGGGGGAGCTCCTACGAGCAGTACTTC.

This sequence joins TRBV20-1 and TRBJ2-5, with D perhaps TRBD1 (6 bases). Germline CDR1 and CDR2: DFQATT and SNEGSKA (reference sequence). V lost 4 bases and J lost 4, with 13 bases in between. This CDR3 region has 13 residues. The CDR3 region has the DNA TGCAGTGCTAAAAAACAGGGTTCAGAGACCCAGTACTTC. Amino acids: CSAKKQGSETQYF.

This clonotype was picked up a small number of times. The chain links TRBV9 to TRBJ2-7; D is uncertain. V was shortened by 0 bases and J by 2 bases, with 9 bases between the two germline ends. This CDR3 comprises 14 residues. Looked up from germline, CDR1 is SGDLS and CDR2 is YYNGEE. CDR3 sequence: CASSVALIPYEQYF. The DNA of the CDR3 is TGTGCCAGCAGCGTAGCCCTAATCCCCTACGAGCAGTACTTC.

The chain employs TRBV25-1 and TRBJ1-2; D unresolved. CDR1 is MGHDK, CDR2 SYGVNS, per germline. The CDR3 is made up of 12 amino acids. Between the trimmed V and J ends, which lost 8 bases and 4 bases, there was a span of 11 bases. This chain's CDR3 is CASLDLGYGYTF. The CDR3 DNA reads as TGTGCCAGCTTAGATCTGGGCTATGGCTACACCTTC.

This clonotype was recorded at least ten times. This chain uses TRBV7-9 with TRBJ1-1; a possible D gene is TRBD1 (5 bases). Germline V gives CDR1 SEHNR, CDR2 FQNEAQ (reference sequence). The CDR3 length is 15 residues. The ends were cut back, 5 bases at V and 1 base at J, with 14 bases in the middle. CDR3 sequence: CASSKSRDGNTEAFF. The CDR3 DNA reads as TGTGCCAGCAGCAAAAGCCGGGACGGGAACACTGAAGCTTTCTTT. Full variable domain (missing parts from reference TRBV7-9 and TRBJ1-1): DTGVSQNPRHKITKRGQNVTFRCDPISEHNRLYWYRQTLGQGPEFLTYFQNEAQLEKSRLLSDRFSAERPKGSFSTLEIQRTEQGDSAMYLCASSKSRDGNTEAFFGQGTRLTVV.